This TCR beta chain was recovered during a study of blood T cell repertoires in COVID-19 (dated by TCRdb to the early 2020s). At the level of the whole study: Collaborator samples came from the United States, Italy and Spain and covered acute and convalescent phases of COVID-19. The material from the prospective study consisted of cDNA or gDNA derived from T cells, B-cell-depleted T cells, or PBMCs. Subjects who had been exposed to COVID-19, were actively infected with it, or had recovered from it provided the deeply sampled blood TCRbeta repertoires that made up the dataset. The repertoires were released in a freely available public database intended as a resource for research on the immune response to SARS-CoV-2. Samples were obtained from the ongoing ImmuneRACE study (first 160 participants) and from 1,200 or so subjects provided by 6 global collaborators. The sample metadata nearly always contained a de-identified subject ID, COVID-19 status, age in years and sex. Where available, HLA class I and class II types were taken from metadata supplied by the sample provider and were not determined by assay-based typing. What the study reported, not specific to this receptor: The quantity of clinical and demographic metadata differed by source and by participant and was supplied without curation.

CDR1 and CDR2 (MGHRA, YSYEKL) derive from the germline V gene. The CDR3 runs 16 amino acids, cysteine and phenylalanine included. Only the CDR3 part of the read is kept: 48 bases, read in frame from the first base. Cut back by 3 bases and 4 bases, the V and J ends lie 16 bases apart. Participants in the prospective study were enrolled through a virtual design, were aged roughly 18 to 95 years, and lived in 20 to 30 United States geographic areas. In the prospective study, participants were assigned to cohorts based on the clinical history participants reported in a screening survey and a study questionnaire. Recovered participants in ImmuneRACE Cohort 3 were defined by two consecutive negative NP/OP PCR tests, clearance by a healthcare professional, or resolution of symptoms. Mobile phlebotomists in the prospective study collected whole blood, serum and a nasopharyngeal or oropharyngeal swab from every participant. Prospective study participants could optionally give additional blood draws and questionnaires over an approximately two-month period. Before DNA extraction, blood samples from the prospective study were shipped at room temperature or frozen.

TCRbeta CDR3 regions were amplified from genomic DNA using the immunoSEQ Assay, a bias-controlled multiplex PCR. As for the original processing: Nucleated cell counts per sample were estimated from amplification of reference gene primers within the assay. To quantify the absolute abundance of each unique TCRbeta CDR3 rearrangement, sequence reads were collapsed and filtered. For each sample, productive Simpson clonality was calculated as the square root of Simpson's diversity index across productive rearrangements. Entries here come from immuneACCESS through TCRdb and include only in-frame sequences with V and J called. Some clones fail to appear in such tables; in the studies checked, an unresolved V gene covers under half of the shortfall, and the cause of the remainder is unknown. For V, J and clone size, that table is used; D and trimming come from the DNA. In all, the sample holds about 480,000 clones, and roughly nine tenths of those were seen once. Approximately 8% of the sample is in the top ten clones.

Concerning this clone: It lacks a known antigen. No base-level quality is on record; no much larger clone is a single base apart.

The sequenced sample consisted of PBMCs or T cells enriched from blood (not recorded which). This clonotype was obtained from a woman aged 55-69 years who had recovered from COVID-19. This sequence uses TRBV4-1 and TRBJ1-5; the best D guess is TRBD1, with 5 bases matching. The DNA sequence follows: TGCGCCAGCAGCCAGTCGGTGACAGCGCGGAATCAGCCCCAGCATTTT. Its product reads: CASSQSVTARNQPQHF.